This T cell receptor (beta chain) stems from a study of CD8+ T cells in alopecia areata. The study's findings and limits: Possibly as an HLA-related effect, TCR sharing across patients appeared less clear than in mice. Among the cells sequenced in scalp samples are also the resident alphabeta T cells of normal skin.

After removal of 4 bases from V and 2 bases from J, the junction contained 2 bases not matched to a gene. CDR3 length: 14 residues. Germline V gives CDR1 SGHRS, CDR2 YFSETQ. Points on this clone: Its antigen is not identified.

Sequencing templates came from extracted RNA that was reverse transcribed into cDNA. Method: immunoSEQ multiplex PCR; TCRdb's copy keeps in-frame clones and lacks some. The sample lists more than 150,000 clones; roughly three fifths were seen once. The treatment denotes: oral pan-JAK inhibitor, 5-10 mg twice daily. Investigators sorted PBMCs to obtain both CD4+ and CD8+ T cells. The sequenced sample was CD4+ T cells sorted from blood, obtained at week 4, from a patient treated with tofacitinib. The source is a human donor with alopecia areata. The chain carries TRBV5-1 and TRBJ1-2; 10 bases agree with TRBD1. As DNA, the CDR3 is TGCGCCAGCAGCCGGGGACAGGGGAACTATGGCTACACCTTC. Translation: CASSRGQGNYGYTF.